Shown below are 28 T cell receptor beta chains from a single sample sequenced in a study of shared clonotypes between healthy human individuals. This table comes from immunoSEQ multiplex PCR, and its TCRdb copy is limited to in-frame clones, with some not included. The table includes about 690,000 clones, about 92% detected once. Sequenced: memory CD8+ T cells from PBMCs. Described subset: CD45RO+ cells pooled with CCR7-negative TemRA cells. Receptors originate from a man between 18 and 29 years old in good health. Some clones in this sample may be carry-over from other donors' samples.

V gene TRBV15 combines with J gene TRBJ2-1; 10 bases agree with TRBD1. Germline CDR1 is LNHNV and CDR2 is YYDKDF (reference sequence). V lost 5 bases, J lost 8 bases, and 15 bases stayed unmatched. The CDR3 sequence is 17 residues long. The CDR3 loop reads CATSATLTGGESHEQFF. Written as DNA, the CDR3 is TGTGCCACCAGCGCTACACTGACAGGGGGCGAGAGCCATGAGCAGTTCTTC.

This clone has just one count. The chain joins TRBV27 to TRBJ2-3, with 15 bases fitting TRBD2. This CDR3 is built from 20 residues. The germline CDR1 and CDR2 sequences are MNHEY and SMNVEV (reference sequence). V dropped 2 bases and J dropped 0; count of bases not matched to a gene: 9. The CDR3 nucleotides are TGTGCCAGCAGTTTACCGGGTGGACTAGCGGGAGGGCCTAGCACAGATACGCAGTATTTT. This gives the protein CASSLPGGLAGGPSTDTQYF.

In this sample, this clone turned up once. This sequence joins TRBV7-2 and TRBJ2-1, with D possibly TRBD2 on 6 matching bases. The CDR3 is 15 amino acids. V lost 5 bases and J 2 bases, leaving 13 bases between the germline ends. From germline, CDR1 is SGHTA and CDR2 FQGNSA. The CDR3, as DNA: TGTGCCAGCAGCCCCCGAGGAGGGACCTACAATGAGCAGTTCTTC. It encodes CASSPRGGTYNEQFF.

A single count supports this clone. The gene calls are TRBV4-1 and TRBJ2-6, with unresolved D. In germline, CDR1 is MGHRA, CDR2 YSYEKL. The CDR3 extends over 17 amino acids. V lost 0 bases and J 1 base, leaving 10 bases between the germline ends. In DNA form, the CDR3 reads TGCGCCAGCAGCCAAGATCATACACAATCTGGGGCCAACGTCCTGACTTTC. Encoded protein: CASSQDHTQSGANVLTF.

This clone was seen once. This sequence joins TRBV14 and TRBJ2-2, with D unresolved. V shed 3 bases and J shed 4 bases, with 12 bases lying between them. Germline V CDR1 and CDR2: SGHDN, FVKESK. CDR3 length equals 15 residues. CDR3 sequence: CASSQWGSPTGELFF. DNA of the CDR3: TGTGCCAGCAGCCAGTGGGGATCCCCCACCGGGGAGCTGTTTTTT.

The V and J genes are TRBV9 and TRBJ2-7; D may be TRBD1 (5 bases). The CDR3 has 15 amino acids. CDR1 and CDR2 from the germline V gene are SGDLS and YYNGEE. Trimming took 1 base from V and 2 from J, leaving 13 bases between them. CDR3 nucleotides: TGTGCCAGCAGCGTACTGGCAGGGCCAGCCTACGAGCAGTACTTC. Translating gives CASSVLAGPAYEQYF.

The gene calls are TRBV6-6 and TRBJ2-2; 14 bases align to TRBD2. Germline CDR1 is MNHNY and CDR2 is SVGAGI (reference sequence). The trim removed 6 bases at V and 4 bases at J, leaving 1 base unmatched. The CDR3 sequence is 15 residues long. This chain's CDR3 is CASSGTSGSTGELFF. The CDR3 nucleotides are TGTGCCAGCAGCGGGACTAGCGGGAGCACCGGGGAGCTGTTTTTT.

For this clone: The same CDR3 is also encoded by other DNA sequences in this sample. The chain carries TRBV27 and TRBJ2-7, with D perhaps matching TRBD1 (6 bases). Germline lookup yields CDR1 MNHEY and CDR2 SMNVEV (reference sequence). There are 14 residues in the CDR3. Trimming pared 2 bases from V and 4 bases from J, leaving 12 bases between. CDR3 sequence reads: CASSLGGRGYEQYF. DNA of the CDR3: TGTGCCAGCAGTTTAGGGGGCAGGGGTTACGAGCAGTACTTC.

The V gene is TRBV7-9, the J gene TRBJ2-7; D is possibly TRBD1 (6 bases). The CDR3 contains 16 residues. Trimming pared 5 bases from V and 6 bases from J, leaving 23 bases between. Germline CDR1 SEHNR, CDR2 FQNEAQ (reference sequence). The DNA of the CDR3 is TGTGCCAGCAGCCAAAGGAAGGGGGTCGTAGAGGGCGAGCAGTACTTC. The encoded protein is CASSQRKGVVEGEQYF.

The chain recombines TRBV9 with TRBJ2-1; maybe TRBD2 (6 bases). V was pared by 0 bases and J by 5 bases, with 18 bases between. The CDR3 runs 17 residues. Germline CDR1 SGDLS, CDR2 YYNGEE. CDR3 in amino acids: CASSVGEEGDEDNEQFF. CDR3 in DNA: TGTGCCAGCAGCGTAGGGGAGGAAGGGGACGAGGACAATGAGCAGTTCTTC. Looking up the rest from reference TRBV9 and TRBJ2-1 gives the full variable domain: DSGVTQTPKHLITATGQRVTLRCSPRSGDLSVYWYQQSLDQGLQFLIQYYNGEERAKGNILERFSAQQFPDLHSELNLSSLELGDSALYFCASSVGEEGDEDNEQFFGPGTRLTVL.

This chain joins TRBV6-6 and TRBJ1-3; no firm D call. Trimming cost V 7 bases and J 0 bases, with 13 bases left between them. CDR3 length: 15 amino acids. CDR1 MNHNY and CDR2 SVGAGI come from the germline V gene (reference sequence). The CDR3 nucleotides read TGTGCCAGCACCCCCGGCAGCGTCTCTGGAAACACCATATATTTT. As protein: CASTPGSVSGNTIYF.

CDR3 loop: CASSDGTTPTDTQYF. DNA of the CDR3: TGTGCCAGCAGCGACGGGACTACCCCAACAGATACGCAGTATTTT. The rearrangement links TRBV9 to TRBJ2-3; TRBD2 matches at 7 bases. V was clipped by 3 bases and J by 3 bases; unmatched bases: 7. Germline CDR1 is SGDLS and CDR2 is YYNGEE. The CDR3 runs 15 residues. The full variable domain, rest sourced from reference TRBV9 and TRBJ2-3, is DSGVTQTPKHLITATGQRVTLRCSPRSGDLSVYWYQQSLDQGLQFLIQYYNGEERAKGNILERFSAQQFPDLHSELNLSSLELGDSALYFCASSDGTTPTDTQYFGPGTRLTVL.

The chain combines TRBV7-9 with TRBJ2-5; TRBD1 is a possible D gene (7 bases). V was clipped by 0 bases and J by 4 bases, with 15 bases between them. This CDR3 is built from 16 residues. Germline assignment: CDR1 SEHNR and CDR2 FQNEAQ (reference sequence). Here the CDR3 DNA reads TGTGCCAGCAGCTTAGCTCCCCAGGGGGGAGGAGAGACCCAGTACTTC. Translation gives CASSLAPQGGGETQYF.

The chain has TRBV29-1 and TRBJ2-5, with a tentative D call TRBD2 (5 bases). The closer fit of TRBJ2-7 to the DNA end suggests the J call may be wrong. Germline lookup yields CDR1 SQVTM and CDR2 ANQGSEA. The CDR3 has 13 residues. CDR3 coding DNA: TGCAGCGCCCGCCGAGGAGAGGGCAGCGAGCAGTACTTC. Encoded protein: CSARRGEGSEQYF.

V usage is TRBV14 and J usage is TRBJ1-4; D is undetermined. This CDR3 spans 15 amino acids. V was clipped by 3 bases and J by 0 bases, with 8 bases between them. CDR1 SGHDN and CDR2 FVKESK come from the germline V gene. Here the CDR3 reads CASSHRRPTNEKLFF. In nucleotides, the CDR3 is TGTGCCAGCAGCCATCGCCGCCCAACTAATGAAAAACTGTTTTTT. Full variable domain (outside the CDR3, taken from reference TRBV14 and TRBJ1-4): EAGVTQFPSHSVIEKGQTVTLRCDPISGHDNLYWYRRVMGKEIKFLLHFVKESKQDESGMPNNRFLAERTGGTYSTLKVQPAELEDSGVYFCASSHRRPTNEKLFFGSGTQLSVL.

The chain is built from TRBV7-6 and TRBJ2-1, with D possibly being TRBD1 (5 bases). With 1 base removed from V and 6 bases from J, the gap between germline ends came to 7 bases. CDR1 and CDR2 from the germline V gene are SGHVS and FNYEAQ. The CDR3 has 13 amino acids. CDR3 sequence reads: CASSLEGLNEQFF. For the CDR3, the DNA is TGTGCCAGCAGCTTAGAGGGGCTCAATGAGCAGTTCTTC.

The table lists this clone with a count of one. The chain links TRBV4-1 to TRBJ2-1, with a possible D match to TRBD2 (6 bases). Germline V lookup: CDR1 MGHRA, CDR2 YSYEKL. This CDR3 region has 13 residues. V lost 6 bases and J 4 bases, leaving 10 bases between the germline ends. The CDR3 nucleotides read TGCGCCAGCAGTAGCGGACTATACAATGAGCAGTTCTTC. This gives the protein CASSSGLYNEQFF.

V is TRBV10-3 and J is TRBJ1-1; D possibly corresponds to TRBD1 (6 bases). With 4 bases removed from V and 5 bases from J, the gap between germline ends came to 14 bases. CDR1 is ENHRY and CDR2 is SYGVKD in the germline V gene. The CDR3 spans 14 residues. CDR3 coding DNA: TGTGCCATCAGTGGATACAGGGTGGGGACTGAAGCTTTCTTT. This gives the protein CAISGYRVGTEAFF.

The chain uses TRBV9 and TRBJ2-7, with D possibly called TRBD1 or TRBD2 (5 bases each). This CDR3 is 15 amino acids long. The germline V gene has CDR1 SGDLS and CDR2 YYNGEE. With 1 base removed from V and 5 bases from J, the gap between germline ends came to 16 bases. The CDR3 coding sequence is TGTGCCAGCAGCGTATCCAGGGCTAGCCCCCACGAGCAGTACTTC. This sequence encodes CASSVSRASPHEQYF.

The chain couples TRBV27 to TRBJ2-7; a weak D match, TRBD2 (6 bases). Trimming removed 4 bases at V and 0 bases at J, with 10 bases between. Germline V gives CDR1 MNHEY, CDR2 SMNVEV (reference sequence). The CDR3 consists of 14 residues. DNA of the CDR3: TGTGCCAGCAGTTCCCGGGACTTCTCCTACGAGCAGTACTTC. As protein: CASSSRDFSYEQYF.

The chain links TRBV7-9 to TRBJ1-2, with unresolved D. The V gene lost 5 bases and the J gene lost 1 base, with 11 bases spanning the gap. Germline CDR1 SEHNR, CDR2 FQNEAQ (reference sequence). The CDR3 sequence is 14 residues long. The CDR3, as DNA: TGTGCCAGCAGCGAGACCCTCCTTAACTATGGCTACACCTTC. Its protein is CASSETLLNYGYTF.

Notes on this clone: The sample has other DNA sequences that encode this CDR3 too. This sequence joins TRBV7-8 and TRBJ2-2, with D hard to call. Trimming removed 1 base from V and 3 bases from J, with 3 bases in between. Germline V CDR1 and CDR2: SGHVS, FQNEAQ. The CDR3 length is 13 residues. CDR3 DNA: TGTGCCAGCAGCTTAGGGGACACCGGGGAGCTGTTTTTT. As protein: CASSLGDTGELFF.

This clone was counted at least ten times. The rearrangement uses TRBV10-1 and TRBJ1-3; D gene unclear. The CDR3 has 14 residues. CDR1 is WNHNN and CDR2 is SYGVQD in the germline V gene (reference sequence). With 0 bases removed from V and 4 bases from J, the gap between germline ends came to 7 bases. The CDR3 reads CASSESTEGNTIYF. In DNA form, the CDR3 reads TGCGCCAGCAGTGAGTCGACGGAGGGAAACACCATATATTTT.

The chain carries TRBV10-3 and TRBJ1-3; D remains unclear. V shed 3 bases and J shed 8 bases, with 14 bases lying between them. CDR1 is ENHRY, CDR2 SYGVKD, per germline. The length of the CDR3 is 14 residues. CDR3 protein: CAISDGVGLDTIYF. The CDR3 DNA reads as TGTGCCATCAGTGATGGCGTCGGCTTGGACACCATATATTTT.

The chain uses TRBV6-6 and TRBJ2-7, with no clear D. CDR1 and CDR2 (germline): MNHNY, SVGAGI (reference sequence). This CDR3 is 14 amino acids long. Trimming cost V 3 bases and J 5 bases, with 14 bases left between them. The CDR3 bases are TGTGCCAGCAGTTATGGCAGCTTTTGGGACGAGCAGTACTTC. Translation gives CASSYGSFWDEQYF.

The chain is built from TRBV4-3 and TRBJ2-2; tentative D call: TRBD2 (5 bases). V was clipped by 1 base and J by 9 bases, with 12 bases between them. The germline gives CDR1 LGHNA, CDR2 YSLEER. CDR3 length equals 14 residues. In DNA form, the CDR3 reads TGCGCCAGCAGCCAAGGCTCGGGAATGCGGGAGCTGTTTTTT. Translated: CASSQGSGMRELFF.

Concerning this clone itself: The sample carries other DNA sequences with the same CDR3. The chain has TRBV7-9 and TRBJ2-1; no clear D. Germline V gene sequence: CDR1 SEHNR, CDR2 FQNEAQ (reference sequence). CDR3 length: 12 residues. With 1 base removed from V and 10 bases from J, the gap between germline ends came to 8 bases. CDR3 DNA sequence: TGTGCCAGCAGCTTAGGCCCCGGCGAGCAGTTCTTC. It codes for CASSLGPGEQFF. The complete variable domain, with remaining parts taken from reference TRBV7-9 and TRBJ2-1, reads DTGVSQNPRHKITKRGQNVTFRCDPISEHNRLYWYRQTLGQGPEFLTYFQNEAQLEKSRLLSDRFSAERPKGSFSTLEIQRTEQGDSAMYLCASSLGPGEQFFGPGTRLTVL.

The chain is built from TRBV27 and TRBJ1-1, with unresolved D. Between the trimmed V and J ends, which lost 10 bases and 10 bases, there was a span of 16 bases. The CDR3 spans 11 residues. Germline CDR1 MNHEY, CDR2 SMNVEV (reference sequence). The CDR3 region is CATKCHVPAFF. For the CDR3, the DNA is TGTGCCACCAAGTGCCACGTTCCAGCTTTCTTT.